This paragraph covers one T cell receptor beta chain sequence. This CDR3 has 11 amino acids. Germline V gene data show CDR1 as DFQATT and CDR2 as SNEGSKA (reference sequence). The V end lost 8 bases, the J end lost 8 bases, and 12 bases lay between the germline ends. The sample belongs to a study of blood T cell repertoires in COVID-19. Study context: The study drew acute and convalescent COVID-19 samples from the United States, Italy and Spain.

Original data processing: Researchers report that nucleated cell counts were estimated from reference gene primer amplification. Sequenced by immunoSEQ multiplex PCR; TCRdb stores in-frame clones only, minus some. V and J calls and clone size are as listed in that table; D and trimming were resolved from the DNA. The sample shows 37,000 or so clones, roughly 84% of them seen only once. The origin of this receptor is a man between 60 and 75 years old with active COVID-19. The material sequenced was peripheral blood. The genes are TRBV20-1 and TRBJ2-2; no firm D call. In DNA form, the CDR3 reads TGCAGTTCCCTTTATCTAGGGGAGCTGTTTTTT. It yields the protein CSSLYLGELFF.